This T cell receptor beta chain was found in a study of T-cell memory formation after mild COVID-19. Overall study context: Largely, TCR clusters stayed within a single donor. Findings and caveats of the study: CD4/CD8 balance characterized clones contracting day 15 to 85, and CD4+ skew characterized later expanders. Contracting CD4+ clones were located mainly in CM and EM, and CD8+ clones in EMRA.

Germline loops: CDR1 MGHRA, CDR2 YSYEKL. V dropped 1 base and J dropped 0; count of bases not matched to a gene: 3. The CDR3 length is 15 residues. TCRdb re-called the 5' RACE reads with MiXCR, one entry per CDR3 protein. The table lists around 250,000 distinct CDR3 sequences, 15% to 20% of them singletons. Worth noting for this clonotype: The antigen is not known.

Sequencing input: PBMCs or a T cell subset sorted from them (not recorded which). The gene calls are TRBV4-1 and TRBJ2-7; 7 bases line up with TRBD1. The sequence derives from a man younger than 30 who had mild COVID-19 (a few samples of this study predate the infection). Cell type and time point are not known. This CDR3 reads CASSQGDSRSYEQYF. CDR3 bases: TGCGCCAGCAGCCAAGGGGACAGCCGCTCCTACGAGCAGTACTTC.